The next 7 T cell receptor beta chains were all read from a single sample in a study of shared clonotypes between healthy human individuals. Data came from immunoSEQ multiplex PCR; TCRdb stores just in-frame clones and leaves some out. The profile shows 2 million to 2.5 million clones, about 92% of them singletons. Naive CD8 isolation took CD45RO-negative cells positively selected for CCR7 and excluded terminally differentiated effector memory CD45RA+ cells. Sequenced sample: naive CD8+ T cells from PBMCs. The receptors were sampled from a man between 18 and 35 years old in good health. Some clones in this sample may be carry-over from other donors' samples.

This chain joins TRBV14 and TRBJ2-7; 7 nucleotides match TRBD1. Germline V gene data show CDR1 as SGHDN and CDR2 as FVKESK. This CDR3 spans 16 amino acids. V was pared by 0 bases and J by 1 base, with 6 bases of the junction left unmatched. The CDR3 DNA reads TGTGCCAGCAGCCAAGATTTGGACAGGCCTTCCTACGAGCAGTACTTC. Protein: CASSQDLDRPSYEQYF. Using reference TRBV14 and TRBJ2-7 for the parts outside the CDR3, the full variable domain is EAGVTQFPSHSVIEKGQTVTLRCDPISGHDNLYWYRRVMGKEIKFLLHFVKESKQDESGMPNNRFLAERTGGTYSTLKVQPAELEDSGVYFCASSQDLDRPSYEQYFGPGTRLTVT.

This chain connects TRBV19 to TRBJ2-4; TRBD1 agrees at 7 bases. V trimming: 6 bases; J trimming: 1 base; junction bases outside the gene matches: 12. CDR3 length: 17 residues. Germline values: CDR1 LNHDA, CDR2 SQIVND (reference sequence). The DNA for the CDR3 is TGTGCCAGTAGCGAAGGCTCCGGGACAGCCGCCAAAAACATTCAGTACTTC. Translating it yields CASSEGSGTAAKNIQYF.

The CDR3 is CASSLIRQSPNNEQFF. The CDR3 DNA is TGTGCCAGCAGCTTAATCCGACAGAGCCCCAACAATGAGCAGTTCTTC. J is TRBJ2-1 and V is TRBV7-3, with D perhaps TRBD1 (5 bases). The germline CDR1 and CDR2 sequences are SGHTA and FQGTGA. Between the trimmed V and J ends, which lost 1 base and 5 bases, there was a span of 15 bases. The CDR3 has 16 amino acids.

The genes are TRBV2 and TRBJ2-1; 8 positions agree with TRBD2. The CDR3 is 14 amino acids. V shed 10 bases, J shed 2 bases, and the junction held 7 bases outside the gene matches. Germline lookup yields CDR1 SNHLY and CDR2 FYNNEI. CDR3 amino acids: CATTTSGTYNEQFF. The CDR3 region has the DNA TGTGCCACAACCACTAGCGGTACCTACAATGAGCAGTTCTTC.

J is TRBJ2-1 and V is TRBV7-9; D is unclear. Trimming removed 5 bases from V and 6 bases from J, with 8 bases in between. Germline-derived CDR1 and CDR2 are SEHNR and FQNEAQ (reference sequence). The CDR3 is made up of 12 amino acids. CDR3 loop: CASSVLVNEQFF. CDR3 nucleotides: TGTGCCAGCAGCGTCCTAGTCAATGAGCAGTTCTTC.

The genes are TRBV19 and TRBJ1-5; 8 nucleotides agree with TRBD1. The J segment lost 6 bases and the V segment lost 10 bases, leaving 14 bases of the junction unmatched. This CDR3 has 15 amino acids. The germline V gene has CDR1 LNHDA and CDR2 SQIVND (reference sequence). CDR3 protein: CAMSPGGLSPQPQHF. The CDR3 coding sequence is TGTGCCATGAGTCCAGGGGGCTTAAGTCCTCAGCCCCAGCATTTT.

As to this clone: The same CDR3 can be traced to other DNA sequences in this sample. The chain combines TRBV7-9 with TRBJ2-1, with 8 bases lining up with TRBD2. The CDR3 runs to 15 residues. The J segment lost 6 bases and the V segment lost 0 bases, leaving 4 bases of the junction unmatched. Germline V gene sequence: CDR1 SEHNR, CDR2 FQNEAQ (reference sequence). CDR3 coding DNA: TGTGCCAGCAGCTTAGCCAGCGGGAGTAGCAATGAGCAGTTCTTC. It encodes CASSLASGSSNEQFF.